This T cell receptor beta chain is drawn from a study of OX40 agonist ivuxolimab in advanced cancers. Overall study: Every 2 weeks, ivuxolimab was infused into the patients intravenously at between 0.01 and 10 mg/kg.

The CDR3 covers 14 residues. Germline CDR1 is KGHSH and CDR2 is LQKENI. V shed 0 bases and J shed 5 bases, with 8 bases lying between them. The table came from immunoSEQ multiplex PCR; TCRdb's copy has only in-frame clones and leaves some out. Of more than 45,000 clones listed, around 82% were seen once; the top ten hold 4.6%. The source material was CD4+ or CD8+ T cells sorted from blood, sampled in a trial of the OX40 agonist ivuxolimab. The sequence was collected from an adult with an advanced solid tumor such as melanoma, head and neck, liver or kidney cancer. The V call is TRBV18, the J call TRBJ2-1; D uncertain. CDR3 region: CASSPPDGHNEQFF. Written as DNA, the CDR3 is TGTGCCAGCTCACCACCGGACGGACACAATGAGCAGTTCTTC.